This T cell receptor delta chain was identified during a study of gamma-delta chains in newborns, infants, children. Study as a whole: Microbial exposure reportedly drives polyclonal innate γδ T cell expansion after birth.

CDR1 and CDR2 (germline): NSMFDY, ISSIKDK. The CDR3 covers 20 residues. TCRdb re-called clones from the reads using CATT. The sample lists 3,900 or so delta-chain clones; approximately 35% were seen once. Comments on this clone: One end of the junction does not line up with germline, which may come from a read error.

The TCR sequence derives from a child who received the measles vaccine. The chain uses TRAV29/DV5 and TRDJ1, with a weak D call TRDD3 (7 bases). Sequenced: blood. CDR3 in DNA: TGTGCAGCAAGCGCCTTCCGTGTACTGGGGCATCGGACGGCAGCGGATAAACCCATCTTT. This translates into CAASAFRVLGHRTAADKPIF.